By sample share, the clone carrying this TCR beta chain is medium-sized. V dropped 7 bases and J dropped 3 bases, with 7 bases sitting between them. This CDR3 comprises 12 residues. CDR1 MNHEY and CDR2 SVGAGI come from the germline V gene. The sample is drawn from a study of blood T cell repertoires in COVID-19. Clones were read by immunoSEQ multiplex PCR, and TCRdb kept only the in-frame ones, dropping some. The sample includes over 35,000 clones, 80% to 90% of them seen just once. Seattle patients were enrolled while actively infected and followed longitudinally. This chain links TRBV6-5 with TRBJ1-5; weak D call: TRBD1 (6 bases). The clonotype comes from a man aged 35-49 years with COVID-19, enrolled during active disease. Material: peripheral blood. In DNA form, the CDR3 reads TGTGCCAGCAAGGGGGTCAATCAGCCCCAGCATTTT. It encodes CASKGVNQPQHF.